These T cell receptor beta chains were read from a single sample in a study of blood T cell repertoires in COVID-19. Profiled with immunoSEQ multiplex PCR; TCRdb holds only in-frame clones, not every one. The data show over 90,000 clones, roughly 87% seen once. Sequencing was done on a sample of peripheral blood. The receptors stem from a woman in her forties or fifties with COVID-19, enrolled during active disease. CDR3s include the opening cysteine and the closing phenylalanine or tryptophan. Each record gives: D gene, J gene, clone size, V gene, CDR3 DNA, CDR3 protein. The D gene is left open where the match is weak. Expanded clones get a size class; other rows say once, few or many, or leave the size out.

D gene: .; J gene: TRBJ1-1; clone size: .; V gene: TRBV28; CDR3 DNA: TGTGCCAGCAGCCCCGAGGTGAACACTGAAGCTTTCTTT; CDR3 protein: CASSPEVNTEAFF
D gene: TRBD1; J gene: TRBJ1-2; clone size: once; V gene: TRBV19; CDR3 DNA: TGTGCCAGTACTCCAGGGACAGGACCTGGCTACACCTTC; CDR3 protein: CASTPGTGPGYTF
D gene: .; J gene: TRBJ1-1; clone size: .; V gene: TRBV12-3/TRBV12-4; CDR3 DNA: TGTGCCAGCAGCCCGGAGGTAGGCACTGAAGCTTTCTTT; CDR3 protein: CASSPEVGTEAFF
D gene: TRBD2; J gene: TRBJ2-5; clone size: once; V gene: TRBV18; CDR3 DNA: TGTGCCAGCTCAAGCGGGGCGGGTGAGACCCAGTACTTC; CDR3 protein: CASSSGAGETQYF
D gene: .; J gene: TRBJ2-7; clone size: .; V gene: TRBV4-2; CDR3 DNA: TGTGCCAGCAGCCAAGCGGCCTTAACAGGGAACGTAGTATACGAGCAGTACTTC; CDR3 protein: CASSQAALTGNVVYEQYF
D gene: .; J gene: TRBJ2-5; clone size: .; V gene: TRBV7-8; CDR3 DNA: TGTGCCAGCAGCGGGCGACAGCTCCAAGAGACCCAGTACTTC; CDR3 protein: CASSGRQLQETQYF
D gene: TRBD1; J gene: TRBJ1-3; clone size: .; V gene: TRBV19; CDR3 DNA: TGTGCCAGTAGTATAAAGACCCCTCGGACAGGGACTGGAAACACCATATATTTT; CDR3 protein: CASSIKTPRTGTGNTIYF
D gene: TRBD2; J gene: TRBJ2-7; clone size: .; V gene: TRBV5-1; CDR3 DNA: TGCGCCAGCAGCTTGAGCGGGGGGGCCTACGAGCAGTACTTC; CDR3 protein: CASSLSGGAYEQYF
D gene: TRBD2; J gene: TRBJ2-1; clone size: .; V gene: TRBV9; CDR3 DNA: TGTGCCAGCAGCGTCCCCCAGGCGGGAGGCTCCTACAATGAGCAGTTCTTC; CDR3 protein: CASSVPQAGGSYNEQFF
D gene: TRBD2; J gene: TRBJ2-5; clone size: .; V gene: TRBV5-4; CDR3 DNA: TGTGCCAGCAGCTTGGTTAGCGGGGGAGAGACCCAGTACTTC; CDR3 protein: CASSLVSGGETQYF
D gene: .; J gene: TRBJ1-1; clone size: .; V gene: TRBV28; CDR3 DNA: TGTGCCAGCAGACCCCCGGAGGGCACTGAAGCTTTCTTT; CDR3 protein: CASRPPEGTEAFF
D gene: .; J gene: TRBJ1-5; clone size: .; V gene: TRBV30; CDR3 DNA: TGTGCCTGGACCCTAGGGGGCAATCAGCCCCAGCATTTT; CDR3 protein: CAWTLGGNQPQHF
D gene: TRBD2; J gene: TRBJ2-3; clone size: few; V gene: TRBV6-2/TRBV6-3; CDR3 DNA: TGTGCCAGCAGTTACTTAGGACTAGCGGGGTACGCAGATACGCAGTATTTT; CDR3 protein: CASSYLGLAGYADTQYF
D gene: TRBD1; J gene: TRBJ1-4; clone size: .; V gene: TRBV4-1; CDR3 DNA: TGCGCCAGCAGCCAAGAGCGAGGGGACAGCTCTAATGAAAAACTGTTTTTT; CDR3 protein: CASSQERGDSSNEKLFF
D gene: .; J gene: TRBJ1-4; clone size: .; V gene: TRBV7-9; CDR3 DNA: TGTGCCAGCGGGGGGGGCGTGTGGACTAATGAAAAACTGTTTTTT; CDR3 protein: CASGGGVWTNEKLFF
D gene: TRBD1; J gene: TRBJ1-1; clone size: once; V gene: TRBV5-5; CDR3 DNA: TGTGCCAGCAGCTTGGCAGGGGGGAACACTGAAGCTTTCTTT; CDR3 protein: CASSLAGGNTEAFF
D gene: TRBD1; J gene: TRBJ1-1; clone size: .; V gene: TRBV5-4; CDR3 DNA: TGTGCCAGCAGCCCCGGACAGGGAGATATAATGAACACTGAAGCTTTCTTT; CDR3 protein: CASSPGQGDIMNTEAFF
D gene: .; J gene: TRBJ1-1; clone size: .; V gene: TRBV18; CDR3 DNA: TGTGCCAGCACTGCCCAGGGGAACACTGAAGCTTTCTTT; CDR3 protein: CASTAQGNTEAFF
D gene: .; J gene: TRBJ1-1; clone size: .; V gene: TRBV3-1/TRBV3-2; CDR3 DNA: TGTGCCAGCACCGGAGGGTTTACTGAAGCTTTCTTT; CDR3 protein: CASTGGFTEAFF
D gene: .; J gene: TRBJ1-4; clone size: .; V gene: TRBV9; CDR3 DNA: TGTGCCAGCAGCGTAGCGGGTCAATGGGAAAAACTGTTTTTT; CDR3 protein: CASSVAGQWEKLFF
D gene: TRBD1; J gene: TRBJ1-2; clone size: .; V gene: TRBV24-1; CDR3 DNA: TGTGCCACCAGTGATTCTCCGGGACAGGGGAACGGTGGCTACACCTTC; CDR3 protein: CATSDSPGQGNGGYTF
D gene: TRBD1; J gene: TRBJ2-5; clone size: .; V gene: TRBV5-4; CDR3 DNA: TGTGCCAGCAGCCTGGACAGGGGGGATGGAGAGACCCAGTACTTC; CDR3 protein: CASSLDRGDGETQYF
D gene: .; J gene: TRBJ1-2; clone size: .; V gene: TRBV6-6; CDR3 DNA: TGTGCCAGCAGTTCCCCTGCGGGTACCACGAACTATGGCTACACCTTC; CDR3 protein: CASSSPAGTTNYGYTF
D gene: TRBD1; J gene: TRBJ2-7; clone size: .; V gene: TRBV6-5; CDR3 DNA: TGTGCCAGCACTCAAAGGGACAGGTACTACGAGCAGTACTTC; CDR3 protein: CASTQRDRYYEQYF
D gene: .; J gene: TRBJ1-2; clone size: .; V gene: TRBV6-1; CDR3 DNA: TGTGCCAGCAGTGAATCAGATAACTATGGCTACACCTTC; CDR3 protein: CASSESDNYGYTF
D gene: .; J gene: TRBJ1-5; clone size: .; V gene: TRBV28; CDR3 DNA: TGTGCCAGCAGCCCCGCCGGTCAGCCCCAGCATTTT; CDR3 protein: CASSPAGQPQHF
D gene: .; J gene: TRBJ2-5; clone size: .; V gene: TRBV4-1; CDR3 DNA: TGCGCCAGCAGCTCAACAGTGGAGACCCAGTACTTC; CDR3 protein: CASSSTVETQYF
D gene: TRBD2; J gene: TRBJ2-5; clone size: once; V gene: TRBV9; CDR3 DNA: TGTGCCAGCAGCAGGACTAGCGGGGGGCAAGTGGGTGAGACCCAGTACTTC; CDR3 protein: CASSRTSGGQVGETQYF
D gene: .; J gene: TRBJ2-1; clone size: .; V gene: TRBV7-9; CDR3 DNA: TGTGCCAGCAGCTCCGGGGGTGAGCAGTTCTTC; CDR3 protein: CASSSGGEQFF
D gene: .; J gene: TRBJ2-1; clone size: .; V gene: TRBV30; CDR3 DNA: TGTGCCTGGAATACAGGGACCAGAAACTCCTACAATGAGCAGTTCTTC; CDR3 protein: CAWNTGTRNSYNEQFF
D gene: .; J gene: TRBJ1-2; clone size: .; V gene: TRBV14; CDR3 DNA: TGTGCCAGCAGCCAAGGGAGCTACTATGGCTACACCTTC; CDR3 protein: CASSQGSYYGYTF
D gene: .; J gene: TRBJ2-7; clone size: .; V gene: TRBV11-3; CDR3 DNA: TGTGCCAGCAGCTTCTCGGGGATTGCCTACGAGCAGTACTTC; CDR3 protein: CASSFSGIAYEQYF
D gene: TRBD2; J gene: TRBJ2-1; clone size: .; V gene: TRBV30; CDR3 DNA: TGTGCCTGGAAATTGTCTAGCGGGGGGCCCTACAATGAGCAGTTCTTC; CDR3 protein: CAWKLSSGGPYNEQFF
D gene: .; J gene: TRBJ2-3; clone size: .; V gene: TRBV30; CDR3 DNA: TGTGCCTGGAGTGAACATTTAGATACGCAGTATTTT; CDR3 protein: CAWSEHLDTQYF
D gene: TRBD2; J gene: TRBJ2-3; clone size: .; V gene: TRBV3-1/TRBV3-2; CDR3 DNA: TGTGCCAGCAGCCAACAATGGAGCGGGGGCCGCACAGATACGCAGTATTTT; CDR3 protein: CASSQQWSGGRTDTQYF
D gene: .; J gene: TRBJ2-5; clone size: .; V gene: TRBV27; CDR3 DNA: TGTGCCAGCAGTTTAGTAGGGAGGCAAGAGACCCAGTACTTC; CDR3 protein: CASSLVGRQETQYF
D gene: .; J gene: TRBJ2-5; clone size: .; V gene: TRBV7-9; CDR3 DNA: TGTGCCAGCAGCTTAGTCTCCTGGACAGCCGAAGAGACCCAGTACTTC; CDR3 protein: CASSLVSWTAEETQYF
D gene: TRBD1; J gene: TRBJ1-2; clone size: .; V gene: TRBV28; CDR3 DNA: TGTGCCAGCAGTACGACGGCAGGGGGCTGGTATGGCTACACCTTC; CDR3 protein: CASSTTAGGWYGYTF
D gene: TRBD2; J gene: TRBJ2-1; clone size: .; V gene: TRBV7-3; CDR3 DNA: TGTGCCAGCAGCTTACTGGGACTAGCGGGGTCCTACAATGAGCAGTTCTTC; CDR3 protein: CASSLLGLAGSYNEQFF
D gene: .; J gene: TRBJ1-3; clone size: .; V gene: TRBV6-1; CDR3 DNA: TGTGCCAGCAGTGAAGTGGCAGTTATCTCTGGAAACACCATATATTTT; CDR3 protein: CASSEVAVISGNTIYF
D gene: .; J gene: TRBJ2-4; clone size: .; V gene: TRBV5-1; CDR3 DNA: TGCGCCAGTCAGGCGGGGTTGGGCAAAAACATTCAGTACTTC; CDR3 protein: CASQAGLGKNIQYF
D gene: .; J gene: TRBJ2-7; clone size: few; V gene: TRBV4-2; CDR3 DNA: TGTGCCAGCAGCCAAGATCGGGCAGGGGTTTCCCACGAGCAGTACTTC; CDR3 protein: CASSQDRAGVSHEQYF
D gene: TRBD1; J gene: TRBJ1-1; clone size: .; V gene: TRBV30; CDR3 DNA: TGTGCCTGGAGAGACAGGGGGAACACTGAAGCTTTCTTT; CDR3 protein: CAWRDRGNTEAFF
D gene: TRBD2; J gene: TRBJ2-5; clone size: .; V gene: TRBV5-1; CDR3 DNA: TGCGCCAGCAGCTCCGGGACTAGCGGGGGGCGCCAAGAGACCCAGTACTTC; CDR3 protein: CASSSGTSGGRQETQYF
D gene: .; J gene: TRBJ2-5; clone size: .; V gene: TRBV2; CDR3 DNA: TGTGCCAGCGAACAGGGACAAGAGACCCAGTACTTC; CDR3 protein: CASEQGQETQYF
D gene: .; J gene: TRBJ1-1; clone size: few; V gene: TRBV7-9; CDR3 DNA: TGTGCCAGCAGCTCGACAGGGAACACTGAAGCTTTCTTT; CDR3 protein: CASSSTGNTEAFF
D gene: .; J gene: TRBJ2-2; clone size: .; V gene: TRBV19; CDR3 DNA: TGTGCCAGTAGTATATCCGGGATGTACACCGGGGAGCTGTTTTTT; CDR3 protein: CASSISGMYTGELFF
D gene: .; J gene: TRBJ2-5; clone size: .; V gene: TRBV6-2/TRBV6-3; CDR3 DNA: TGTGCCAGCAGTTACTCGCTCTTATGGCCGGAGACCCAGTACTTC; CDR3 protein: CASSYSLLWPETQYF
D gene: .; J gene: TRBJ1-2; clone size: .; V gene: TRBV2; CDR3 DNA: TGTGCCAGCAGCCTCAGGGGAAACTATGGCTACACCTTC; CDR3 protein: CASSLRGNYGYTF
D gene: .; J gene: TRBJ2-3; clone size: .; V gene: TRBV11-2; CDR3 DNA: TGTGCCAGCAGCCCAGGGGCTTTAGCGTTTAGATGGACAGATACGCAGTATTTT; CDR3 protein: CASSPGALAFRWTDTQYF
D gene: .; J gene: TRBJ1-5; clone size: .; V gene: TRBV5-5; CDR3 DNA: TGTGCCAGCAGCTCCCACGCCGGATTTAGCGATCAGCCCCAGCATTTT; CDR3 protein: CASSSHAGFSDQPQHF
D gene: TRBD1; J gene: TRBJ2-3; clone size: .; V gene: TRBV10-3; CDR3 DNA: TGTGCCATCACTCCGGACAGGGTCACAGATACGCAGTATTTT; CDR3 protein: CAITPDRVTDTQYF
D gene: TRBD1; J gene: TRBJ2-7; clone size: .; V gene: TRBV5-1; CDR3 DNA: TGCGCCAGCAGCTTTGACCCGGGACAGATTTACGAGCAGTACTTC; CDR3 protein: CASSFDPGQIYEQYF
D gene: TRBD1; J gene: TRBJ1-1; clone size: .; V gene: TRBV5-4; CDR3 DNA: TGTGCCAGCAGCGAGGACAGGGGGGTTATTAACACTGAAGCTTTCTTT; CDR3 protein: CASSEDRGVINTEAFF
D gene: .; J gene: TRBJ1-4; clone size: once; V gene: TRBV9; CDR3 DNA: TGTGCCAGCAGCCCCGGGACGGAGGGGTTGGGTGAAAAACTGTTTTTT; CDR3 protein: CASSPGTEGLGEKLFF
D gene: .; J gene: TRBJ2-2; clone size: .; V gene: TRBV2; CDR3 DNA: TGTGCCAGCAGTGAATGGGCAGGGACTAACACCGGGGAGCTGTTTTTT; CDR3 protein: CASSEWAGTNTGELFF
D gene: .; J gene: TRBJ1-5; clone size: once; V gene: TRBV27; CDR3 DNA: TGTGCCAGCAGTTTTGTGGGGGCGAATCAGCCCCAGCATTTT; CDR3 protein: CASSFVGANQPQHF
D gene: TRBD2; J gene: TRBJ2-7; clone size: .; V gene: TRBV6-2/TRBV6-3; CDR3 DNA: TGTGCCAGCAGTTACCGTCCTCGGGGTTGGGCTAGCGGGGACGAGCAGTACTTC; CDR3 protein: CASSYRPRGWASGDEQYF